This paragraph covers one T cell receptor beta chain sequence. What it binds is not known. This specimen belongs to a study of cytomegalovirus exposure and HLA in healthy donors. V lost 5 bases and J lost 4; bases outside the gene matches: 4. CDR1 SGHNT and CDR2 YENEEA come from the germline V gene. CDR3 size: 14 residues. Points from the study as a whole: In a later analysis, V- and J-gene trimming of beta chains associated with a DCLRE1C missense variant, replicated independently. Prior analysis indicated that the majority of TCR beta V segments exhibited productivity approximately 90% or approximately 30% of the time. Associated with HLA alleles at 0.05 false discovery rate in a later analysis were around 17,000 TCR beta sequences. The majority of CMV-associated TCR beta chains were reported as apparently HLA-restricted in a later analysis.

The PCR was carried out with 60 Vbeta primers and 13 Jbeta primers. Generated by immunoSEQ multiplex PCR, the TCRdb table keeps only in-frame clones and is missing some. This table has roughly 100,000 clones, around 72% appearing once. This chain uses TRBV11-3 with TRBJ2-2; TRBD1 matches 7 bases. The sequence derives from a man aged 25 to 45 in good health and CMV-seronegative. The specimen sequenced was PBMCs. The CDR3, as DNA: TGTGCCAGCAGCCCCGGACAGGCCACCGGGGAGCTGTTTTTT. Protein: CASSPGQATGELFF. Variable domain in full (rest from reference TRBV11-3 and TRBJ2-2): EAGVVQSPRYKIIEKKQPVAFWCNPISGHNTLYWYLQNLGQGPELLIRYENEEAVDDSQLPKDRFSAERLKGVDSTLKIQPAELGDSAVYLCASSPGQATGELFFGEGSRLTVL.